This T cell receptor beta chain was identified in a study of identical twins. TCRdb re-analysed the 5' RACE reads in MiXCR, keeping a single row per CDR3 protein. Of around 480,000 distinct CDR3 sequences in the sample, roughly an eighth are singletons; the top ten hold approximately 0.98%. The trim removed 6 bases at V and 6 bases at J, leaving 6 bases unmatched. The CDR3 extends over 15 amino acids. Germline V lookup: CDR1 LGHDT, CDR2 YNNKEL (reference sequence). Study outcomes and limitations: Compared with unrelated sharing, twin-shared out-of-frame alpha sequences had more low-probability sequences. For zero-insertion analyses, partial confounding could come from invariant MAIT and iNKT cells.

Turning to this clonotype: Its antigen is as yet unknown.

The sample was also linked to a second study, of yellow fever vaccine responses in identical twins.

This chain connects TRBV3-1 to TRBJ2-1; 12 bases fit TRBD2. The receptor comes from a woman under 30 in good health. Sequencing was done on a sample of CD4+ T cells sorted from blood. The CDR3 sequence: CASRRLAGAVNEQFF. CDR3 bases: TGTGCCAGCAGAAGACTAGCGGGAGCGGTCAATGAGCAGTTCTTC.